This entry concerns a single TCR beta chain. No antigen is known for it. This sample was included in a study of OX40 agonist ivuxolimab in advanced cancers. Study-level background: Patients were treated with ivuxolimab, an agonistic anti-OX40 (CD134) antibody. Enrolled patients in dose escalation had cancers that were hepatocellular carcinoma, melanoma, renal cell or head and neck cancer.

Assay: immunoSEQ multiplex PCR; the TCRdb copy retains only in-frame clones and omits some. The sample shows 15,000 to 20,000 clones, 73% of them seen only once. The length of the CDR3 is 15 residues. Germline loops: CDR1 SGHNT, CDR2 YYREEE (reference sequence). V was clipped by 4 bases and J by 2 bases, with 13 bases between them. Study-level results: Mean expanded clone counts were higher in CD8+ than CD4+ T cells.

The receptor comes from an adult with an advanced solid tumor such as melanoma, head and neck, liver or kidney cancer. The chain uses TRBV5-4 and TRBJ1-5, with D perhaps matching TRBD1 (6 bases). The material sequenced was CD4+ or CD8+ T cells sorted from blood, taken in a trial of the OX40 agonist ivuxolimab. CDR3 nucleotide sequence: TGTGCCAGCAGCCAAACAGGGTACGGCAATCAGCCCCAGCATTTT. It translates to CASSQTGYGNQPQHF. The full variable domain, completed using reference TRBV5-4 and TRBJ1-5, is ETGVTQSPTHLIKTRGQQVTLRCSSQSGHNTVSWYQQALGQGPQFIFQYYREEENGRGNFPPRFSGLQFPNYSSELNVNALELDDSALYLCASSQTGYGNQPQHFGDGTRLSIL.